The 24 T cell receptor beta chains below all came from one sample that was sequenced in a study of cytomegalovirus exposure and HLA in healthy donors. 60 Vbeta and 13 Jbeta primers were used in PCR. Sequenced by immunoSEQ multiplex PCR; TCRdb stores in-frame clones only, minus some. The table records tens of thousands of clones, 78% of them present only once. The sample comprised PBMCs. The receptors shown here come from a young man in good health and CMV-seropositive.

Note on this clone: Sequence at one end of the junction differs from germline and may be a read error. The chain employs TRBV7-7 and TRBJ2-1; 9 nucleotides align to TRBD2. Germline V gene data show CDR1 as SSHAT and CDR2 as FNYEAQ (reference sequence). This CDR3 region has 13 residues. CDR3 coding DNA: TGTGCTAGCAGCTTAGCGGGGGACAATCGGCTCTTCTTC. This translates into CASSLAGDNRLFF.

The J gene is TRBJ2-7, the V gene TRBV4-1; D not resolved. With 1 base removed from V and 2 bases from J, the gap between germline ends came to 12 bases. Germline CDR1 and CDR2: MGHRA and YSYEKL. This CDR3 spans 15 amino acids. The CDR3 sequence is CASSQGSPSAYEQYF. The CDR3 region has the DNA TGCGCCAGCAGCCAAGGTTCCCCCAGCGCCTACGAGCAGTACTTC.

This clone was seen only once. For the CDR3, the DNA is TGTGCCAGCAGTCTCGCCGGGAGGGGTGAGCAGTACTTC. Translating gives CASSLAGRGEQYF. The chain carries TRBV28 and TRBJ2-7, with 8 bases identical to TRBD2. CDR3 length: 13 residues. V gave up 5 bases and J gave up 7 bases; unmatched junction bases: 7. Germline assignment: CDR1 MDHEN and CDR2 SYDVKM.

A remark on this clone: One end of the junction does not line up with germline, which may come from a read error. The chain couples TRBV6-5 to TRBJ2-7; tentative D call: TRBD1 (6 bases). The CDR3 spans 13 residues. CDR1 and CDR2 from the germline V gene are MNHEY and SVGAGI. CDR3 sequence: CASSPGTSFEQYF. In DNA, the CDR3 is TGTGCCAGCAGTCCAGGGACATCCTTCGAGCAGTACTTC.

This chain uses TRBV4-1 with TRBJ2-5, with a tentative D call TRBD2 (5 bases). V was shortened by 4 bases and J by 5 bases, with 14 bases between the two germline ends. The V gene's germline CDR1 is MGHRA and CDR2 YSYEKL. The CDR3 is 14 residues long. CDR3 sequence (DNA): TGCGCCAGCAGCCTTACTAGATTCGGCGAGACCCAGTACTTC. Translation gives CASSLTRFGETQYF.

This clone was detected only a few times. This chain connects TRBV5-1 to TRBJ1-4; possibly TRBD1 for D (5 bases). CDR1 is SGHRS and CDR2 is YFSETQ in the germline V gene. Deletions cut 5 bases from V and 5 bases from J, with 10 bases between. The CDR3 contains 13 residues. The CDR3 nucleotides are TGCGCCAGCAGTCCGACAGTAAATGAAAAACTGTTTTTT. This translates into CASSPTVNEKLFF.

Only one count was recorded for this clone. The V gene is TRBV28, the J gene TRBJ2-5; 9 nucleotides align to TRBD1. In germline, CDR1 is MDHEN, CDR2 SYDVKM. With V trimmed by 5 bases and J by 7 bases, 14 bases remained unmatched. The CDR3 runs 16 residues. The CDR3 sequence: CASSTTGTGFRVTQYF. The DNA for the CDR3 is TGTGCCAGCAGTACGACCGGGACAGGGTTTCGGGTGACCCAGTACTTC.

V usage is TRBV7-9 and J usage is TRBJ2-1, with 10 bases that match TRBD2. V was clipped by 4 bases and J by 10 bases; unmatched bases: 7. Germline CDR1 reads SEHNR; CDR2 reads FQNEAQ (reference sequence). The CDR3 spans 14 residues. CDR3 coding DNA: TGTGCCAGCAGCTCGCCGGGACTAGCGTTCGAGCAGTTCTTC. It specifies CASSSPGLAFEQFF. The variable domain in full, with the rest retrieved from reference TRBV7-9 and TRBJ2-1, is DTGVSQNPRHKITKRGQNVTFRCDPISEHNRLYWYRQTLGQGPEFLTYFQNEAQLEKSRLLSDRFSAERPKGSFSTLEIQRTEQGDSAMYLCASSSPGLAFEQFFGPGTRLTVL.

The chain joins TRBV7-9 to TRBJ1-4, with 7 nucleotides matching TRBD1. Germline CDR1 reads SEHNR; CDR2 reads FQNEAQ (reference sequence). The CDR3 spans 18 residues. The ends lost 1 base at V and 0 bases at J; junction bases unmatched: 8. The CDR3: CASSLGRGTAATNEKLFF. The CDR3 bases are TGTGCCAGCAGCTTAGGGCGAGGGACAGCCGCAACTAATGAAAAACTGTTTTTT. The whole variable domain, filled in from reference TRBV7-9 and TRBJ1-4, reads DTGVSQNPRHKITKRGQNVTFRCDPISEHNRLYWYRQTLGQGPEFLTYFQNEAQLEKSRLLSDRFSAERPKGSFSTLEIQRTEQGDSAMYLCASSLGRGTAATNEKLFFGSGTQLSVL.

The chain recombines TRBV2 with TRBJ1-1; D might be TRBD1 (6 bases). The CDR3 runs to 13 residues. The V end was cut by 7 bases, the J end by 0 bases, with 9 bases between. From germline, CDR1 is SNHLY and CDR2 FYNNEI. The CDR3 DNA is TGTGCCAGCATCCAGGGGTTGAACACTGAAGCTTTCTTT. Residues: CASIQGLNTEAFF.

The count of this clone is one. V gene TRBV18 combines with J gene TRBJ2-7; TRBD1 matches at 10 bases. V was clipped by 3 bases and J by 3 bases; unmatched bases: 5. This CDR3 has 15 residues. Germline CDR1 and CDR2: KGHSH and LQKENI. CDR3 region: CASSPMGQGIYEQYF. In DNA form, the CDR3 reads TGTGCCAGCTCACCGATGGGACAGGGGATCTACGAGCAGTACTTC. The full variable domain, its missing parts supplied by reference TRBV18 and TRBJ2-7, is NAGVMQNPRHLVRRRGQEARLRCSPMKGHSHVYWYRQLPEEGLKFMVYLQKENIIDESGMPKERFSAEFPKEGPSILRIQQVVRGDSAAYFCASSPMGQGIYEQYFGPGTRLTVT.

This chain uses TRBV7-9 with TRBJ1-1; a weak D match, TRBD1 (5 bases). Trimming cost V 6 bases and J 1 base, with 9 bases left between them. Germline loops: CDR1 SEHNR, CDR2 FQNEAQ (reference sequence). CDR3 length: 13 amino acids. The CDR3 reads CASRDGGNTEAFF. The CDR3 DNA sequence: TGTGCCAGCAGGGACGGGGGGAACACTGAAGCTTTCTTT.

The genes are TRBV15 and TRBJ2-7, with D possibly TRBD1 on 6 matching bases. This CDR3 is built from 15 residues. Germline assignment: CDR1 LNHNV and CDR2 YYDKDF (reference sequence). Trimming shortened V by 1 base and J by 3 bases, and 13 bases separated the two germline ends. CDR3 DNA: TGTGCCACCAGCAGAGTGGGGGCTATCCTCTACGAGCAGTACTTC. Residues: CATSRVGAILYEQYF.

The chain couples TRBV7-9 to TRBJ2-7, with a possible D match to TRBD1 (6 bases). Germline CDR1 and CDR2: SEHNR and FQNEAQ (reference sequence). The CDR3 is made up of 16 amino acids. V was trimmed by 5 bases and J by 1 base, leaving 18 bases between them. The CDR3 coding sequence is TGTGCCAGCAGCGAGACACAGGGCTTACTATCCTACGAGCAGTACTTC. The encoded protein is CASSETQGLLSYEQYF.

J is TRBJ2-3 and V is TRBV14; TRBD2 agrees at 8 bases. Trimming at V came to 3 bases and at J to 3 bases, leaving 2 bases not matched to a gene. Looked up from germline, CDR1 is SGHDN and CDR2 is FVKESK. The CDR3 is 14 residues long. Written as DNA, the CDR3 is TGTGCCAGCAGCCATGCGGGAGGAACAGATACGCAGTATTTT. Translation: CASSHAGGTDTQYF.

This rearrangement joins TRBV27 to TRBJ2-7; 8 positions agree with TRBD1. The V and J ends lost 3 bases and 3 bases, in that order; junction bases with no gene match: 1. Germline-derived CDR1 and CDR2 are MNHEY and SMNVEV (reference sequence). The length of the CDR3 is 13 residues. The CDR3 loop reads CASSFGTGYEQYF. For the CDR3, the DNA is TGTGCCAGCAGTTTCGGGACAGGCTACGAGCAGTACTTC.

This chain uses TRBV6-1 with TRBJ2-3, with 14 bases identical to TRBD2. This CDR3 spans 19 amino acids. Trimming cost V 7 bases and J 4 bases; bases outside gene matches: 16. Germline V gene data show CDR1 as MNHNS and CDR2 as SASEGT. Written as DNA, the CDR3 is TGTGCCAGCAATGAGACTAGCGGGAGGGGTTGGGGTGGGGCAGATACGCAGTATTTT. Protein sequence: CASNETSGRGWGGADTQYF.

The gene calls are TRBV18 and TRBJ2-3; possible D gene TRBD2, 6 bases. Trimming took 5 bases from V and 10 from J, leaving 19 bases between them. This CDR3 region has 14 residues. Germline lookup yields CDR1 KGHSH and CDR2 LQKENI. CDR3 loop: CASSESGTSRAQYF. For the CDR3, the DNA is TGTGCCAGCTCAGAATCCGGAACTAGCCGGGCGCAGTATTTT.

This clone was observed a handful of times. The chain recombines TRBV9 with TRBJ2-3, with 8 bases aligning to TRBD2. V gave up 3 bases and J gave up 6 bases; unmatched junction bases: 9. The CDR3 sequence is 15 residues long. The germline CDR1 and CDR2 sequences are SGDLS and YYNGEE. For the CDR3, the DNA is TGTGCCAGCAGCGGGCCTAGCGGGCCCGCGGATACGCAGTATTTT. Residues: CASSGPSGPADTQYF.

The V call is TRBV28, the J call TRBJ2-7; D possibly corresponds to TRBD2 (6 bases). The germline gives CDR1 MDHEN, CDR2 SYDVKM. Trimming cost V 7 bases and J 2 bases, with 15 bases left between them. CDR3 size: 14 residues. CDR3 protein: CASTSAGRAYEQYF. The CDR3 DNA reads as TGTGCCAGCACCTCGGCGGGGCGCGCCTACGAGCAGTACTTC. Variable domain in full (rest from reference TRBV28 and TRBJ2-7): DVKVTQSSRYLVKRTGEKVFLECVQDMDHENMFWYRQDPGLGLRLIYFSYDVKMKEKGDIPEGYSVSREKKERFSLILESASTNQTSMYLCASTSAGRAYEQYFGPGTRLTVT.

The genes are TRBV5-1 and TRBJ2-3; 11 nucleotides align to TRBD2. V shed 3 bases and J 1 base; nucleotides not matched to a gene: 13. Germline lookup yields CDR1 SGHRS and CDR2 YFSETQ. This CDR3 is 19 amino acids long. The CDR3 sequence is CASSWTIAGGPPGTDTQYF. CDR3 coding DNA: TGCGCCAGCAGCTGGACCATAGCGGGAGGGCCGCCGGGCACAGATACGCAGTATTTT. Full variable domain (rest looked up from reference TRBV5-1 and TRBJ2-3): KAGVTQTPRYLIKTRGQQVTLSCSPISGHRSVSWYQQTPGQGLQFLFEYFSETQRNKGNFPGRFSGRQFSNSRSEMNVSTLELGDSALYLCASSWTIAGGPPGTDTQYFGPGTRLTVL.

This clone was detected only once. The chain links TRBV7-6 to TRBJ1-1, with 7 nucleotides matching TRBD1. Germline V gene lookup returns CDR1 SGHVS and CDR2 FNYEAQ. V shed 1 base, J shed 7 bases, and the junction held 9 bases outside the gene matches. The CDR3 has 15 residues. DNA of the CDR3: TGTGCCAGCAGCTTAGATGACAGGGAGGTCCTTGAAGCTTTCTTT. Protein product: CASSLDDREVLEAFF.

The chain employs TRBV10-3 and TRBJ1-1; no reliable D call. Germline loops: CDR1 ENHRY, CDR2 SYGVKD. Trimming left V 4 bases short and J 7 bases short, with 13 bases between. The length of the CDR3 is 13 residues. CDR3 in DNA: TGTGCCATCAGTGGGACTGAGTTAGTTGAAGCTTTCTTT. This sequence encodes CAISGTELVEAFF.

The rearrangement joins TRBV7-2 to TRBJ1-1, with D perhaps TRBD1 (5 bases). CDR3 length: 16 amino acids. Germline V gene sequence: CDR1 SGHTA, CDR2 FQGNSA. Trimming shortened V by 4 bases and J by 1 base, and 16 bases separated the two germline ends. The CDR3 spells CASSYPSGGRNTEAFF. CDR3 nucleotide sequence: TGTGCCAGCAGCTACCCTTCCGGGGGGAGGAACACTGAAGCTTTCTTT.